These 16 T cell receptor beta chains were all obtained from the same sample, sequenced in a study of cytomegalovirus exposure and HLA in healthy donors. Data came from immunoSEQ multiplex PCR; TCRdb stores just in-frame clones and leaves some out. Here the sample spans 150,000 to 200,000 clones, 75% to 90% being singletons. The specimen was PBMCs. The receptors derive from a man between 18 and 29 years old in good health and CMV-seropositive.

This sequence joins TRBV28 and TRBJ2-3; TRBD2 is a possible D gene (5 bases). The CDR3 spans 14 residues. Germline CDR1 is MDHEN and CDR2 is SYDVKM. The V and J ends lost 5 bases and 4 bases respectively, with 13 bases between them. CDR3 protein: CASSRRREPDTQYF. As DNA, the CDR3 is TGTGCCAGCAGTCGCCGACGGGAACCAGATACGCAGTATTTT.

The V and J genes are TRBV5-4 and TRBJ2-7; D may be TRBD1 (5 bases). Per the germline V gene, CDR1 is SGHNT and CDR2 is YYREEE (reference sequence). The germline V and J ends were trimmed by 4 bases and 4 bases, with 12 bases remaining between them. The CDR3 sequence is 13 residues long. In nucleotides, the CDR3 is TGTGCCAGCAGCCAGGGTAGAACGTACGAGCAGTACTTC. This translates into CASSQGRTYEQYF.

The gene calls are TRBV5-4 and TRBJ1-2, with D possibly matching TRBD1 (5 bases). The CDR3 runs to 13 residues. The V end was cut by 1 base, the J end by 6 bases, with 10 bases between. The V gene's germline CDR1 is SGHNT and CDR2 YYREEE (reference sequence). CDR3 DNA: TGTGCCAGCAGCTTGAGGGGTGTGGATGGCTACACCTTC. The encoded protein is CASSLRGVDGYTF. Full variable domain (remainder filled in from reference TRBV5-4 and TRBJ1-2): ETGVTQSPTHLIKTRGQQVTLRCSSQSGHNTVSWYQQALGQGPQFIFQYYREEENGRGNFPPRFSGLQFPNYSSELNVNALELDDSALYLCASSLRGVDGYTFGSGTRLTVV.

This sequence joins TRBV9 and TRBJ2-1; 7 nucleotides match TRBD2. V lost 3 bases to trimming and J lost 6 bases; unmatched junction nucleotides: 15. The CDR3 loop spans 17 amino acids. Germline loops: CDR1 SGDLS, CDR2 YYNGEE. CDR3 in DNA: TGTGCCAGCAGCGGGACCCTATTGGCGGGGGACTCCAATGAGCAGTTCTTC. It encodes CASSGTLLAGDSNEQFF. The full variable domain, rest sourced from reference TRBV9 and TRBJ2-1, is DSGVTQTPKHLITATGQRVTLRCSPRSGDLSVYWYQQSLDQGLQFLIQYYNGEERAKGNILERFSAQQFPDLHSELNLSSLELGDSALYFCASSGTLLAGDSNEQFFGPGTRLTVL.

CDR3 sequence: CASSYSSWTLQETQYF. CDR3 DNA sequence: TGTGCCAGCAGTTACTCGAGCTGGACATTACAAGAGACCCAGTACTTC. The V and J genes are TRBV6-5 and TRBJ2-5, with D maybe TRBD1 (5 bases). The V end was cut by 0 bases, the J end by 2 bases, with 13 bases between. Germline lookup yields CDR1 MNHEY and CDR2 SVGAGI. The CDR3 spans 16 residues.

The CDR3 DNA sequence: TGTGCCAGCAGGCGCAGGGATCGTTCAACCGGAAACACCATATATTTT. Translated: CASRRRDRSTGNTIYF. The chain joins TRBV28 to TRBJ1-3; D possibly corresponds to TRBD1 (5 bases). CDR3 length equals 16 residues. Germline V gene sequence: CDR1 MDHEN, CDR2 SYDVKM. The V and J ends lost 6 bases and 4 bases respectively, with 19 bases between them.

The chain carries TRBV6-5 and TRBJ2-7; 9 nucleotides line up with TRBD2. V trimming: 6 bases; J trimming: 1 base; junction bases outside the gene matches: 4. The CDR3 is 14 amino acids. Germline values: CDR1 MNHEY, CDR2 SVGAGI. For the CDR3, the DNA is TGTGCCAGCAGCTATAGCGGGAGTTCCTACGAGCAGTACTTC. Translated, it gives CASSYSGSSYEQYF.

The rearrangement links TRBV7-2 to TRBJ2-7, with 8 bases aligning to TRBD1. The CDR3 has 14 residues. Germline loops: CDR1 SGHTA, CDR2 FQGNSA. Unmatched junction bases numbered 5, after V lost 1 base and J lost 6 bases. CDR3 nucleotides: TGTGCCAGCAGCTTAGACAACAGGGGGTCCGAGCAGTACTTC. This codes for CASSLDNRGSEQYF.

The chain couples TRBV7-3 to TRBJ2-5, with 10 bases fitting TRBD2. The CDR3 has 15 residues. Germline V CDR1 and CDR2: SGHTA, FQGTGA. Unmatched junction bases numbered 8, after V lost 5 bases and J lost 5 bases. CDR3: CASSPASGSWETQYF. CDR3 nucleotide sequence: TGTGCCAGCAGCCCCGCTAGCGGGAGTTGGGAGACCCAGTACTTC.

The J gene is TRBJ2-7, the V gene TRBV7-2; 12 nucleotides align to TRBD2. Per germline, CDR1 SGHTA and CDR2 FQGNSA. J was trimmed by 2 bases and V by 4 bases; bases with no gene match: 0. This CDR3 is 14 amino acids long. CDR3 DNA sequence: TGTGCCAGCAGCTGGACTAGCGGGACCTACGAGCAGTACTTC. Its translation: CASSWTSGTYEQYF.

The CDR3 is CASSSKQGFGNQPQHF. DNA for the CDR3: TGTGCCAGTAGTTCAAAGCAGGGGTTCGGCAATCAGCCCCAGCATTTT. The V call is TRBV19, the J call TRBJ1-5; a possible D gene is TRBD1 (6 bases). The CDR3 spans 16 residues. Trimming left V 5 bases short and J 2 bases short, with 16 bases between. Germline loops: CDR1 LNHDA, CDR2 SQIVND (reference sequence). Combining the CDR3 with reference TRBV19 and TRBJ1-5 gives the whole variable domain DGGITQSPKYLFRKEGQNVTLSCEQNLNHDAMYWYRQDPGQGLRLIYYSQIVNDFQKGDIAEGYSVSREKKESFPLTVTSAQKNPTAFYLCASSSKQGFGNQPQHFGDGTRLSIL.

This clone was counted once. This chain connects TRBV30 to TRBJ2-1, with a possible D match to TRBD2 (5 bases). This CDR3 is 12 amino acids long. Per germline, CDR1 GTSNPN and CDR2 SVGIG (reference sequence). Trimming left V 5 bases short and J 10 bases short, with 15 bases between. CDR3 bases: TGTGCCTGGGCGGGTTCTTTTGGGGAGCAGTTCTTC. Protein product: CAWAGSFGEQFF.

J is TRBJ2-3 and V is TRBV6-6, with D hard to call. CDR3 length: 14 amino acids. V was trimmed by 6 bases and J by 0 bases, leaving 10 bases between them. Germline loops: CDR1 MNHNY, CDR2 SVGAGI (reference sequence). The CDR3 sequence: CASSTPDSTDTQYF. The CDR3 DNA sequence: TGTGCCAGCAGCACCCCAGATAGCACAGATACGCAGTATTTT.

The rearrangement links TRBV30 to TRBJ1-3, with a weak D call TRBD1 (5 bases). CDR1 GTSNPN and CDR2 SVGIG come from the germline V gene (reference sequence). The CDR3 loop spans 13 amino acids. V was trimmed by 3 bases and J by 2 bases, leaving 8 bases between them. The CDR3 DNA reads as TGTGCCTGGAGCCCGGGGGCTGGAAACACCATATATTTT. Its translation: CAWSPGAGNTIYF. The whole variable domain, filled in from reference TRBV30 and TRBJ1-3, reads SQTIHQWPATLVQPVGSPLSLECTVEGTSNPNLYWYRQAAGRGLQLLFYSVGIGQISSEVPQNLSASRPQDRQFILSSKKLLLSDSGFYLCAWSPGAGNTIYFGEGSWLTVV.

The chain has TRBV4-2 and TRBJ2-7; the match to TRBD2 covers 7 bases. Germline CDR1 reads LGHNA; CDR2 reads YNFKEQ. CDR3 length: 16 amino acids. With V trimmed by 5 bases and J by 5 bases, 15 bases remained unmatched. The CDR3 DNA follows: TGTGCCAGCAGCAACGGCGGGAGTCGCCAATCCGACGAGCAGTACTTC. Amino acid sequence: CASSNGGSRQSDEQYF.

The rearrangement uses TRBV19 and TRBJ2-7, with 7 bases aligning to TRBD1. CDR1 and CDR2 from the germline V gene are LNHDA and SQIVND (reference sequence). J lost 7 bases, V lost 5 bases, and 8 bases had no gene match. This CDR3 is built from 13 residues. DNA for the CDR3: TGTGCCAGTAGTGGACGGACAGGTAGGGAGCAGTACTTC. Translating gives CASSGRTGREQYF.